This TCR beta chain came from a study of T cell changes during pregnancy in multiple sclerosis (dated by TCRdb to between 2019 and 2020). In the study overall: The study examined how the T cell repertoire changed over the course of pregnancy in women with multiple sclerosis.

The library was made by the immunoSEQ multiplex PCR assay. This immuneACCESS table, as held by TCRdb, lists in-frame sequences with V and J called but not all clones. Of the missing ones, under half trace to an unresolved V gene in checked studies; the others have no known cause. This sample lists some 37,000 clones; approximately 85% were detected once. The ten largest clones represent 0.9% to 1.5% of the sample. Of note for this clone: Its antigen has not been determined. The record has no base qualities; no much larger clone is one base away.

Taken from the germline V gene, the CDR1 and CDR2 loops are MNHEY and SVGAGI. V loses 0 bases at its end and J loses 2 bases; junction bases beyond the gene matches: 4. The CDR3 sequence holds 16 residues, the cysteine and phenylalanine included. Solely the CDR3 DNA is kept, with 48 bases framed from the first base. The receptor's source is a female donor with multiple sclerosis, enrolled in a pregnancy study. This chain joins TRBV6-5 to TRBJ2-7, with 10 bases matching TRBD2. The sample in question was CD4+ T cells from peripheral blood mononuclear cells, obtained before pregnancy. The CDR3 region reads CASSYSKLAGTYEQYF. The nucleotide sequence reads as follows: TGTGCCAGCAGTTACTCGAAACTAGCGGGAACCTACGAGCAGTACTTC.